This is a list of T cell receptor beta chains from one sample in a study of OX40 agonist ivuxolimab in advanced cancers. Libraries were prepared by immunoSEQ multiplex PCR; TCRdb keeps only in-frame clonotypes and omits some of them. Of 70,000 to 95,000 clones in the sample, roughly nine tenths are singletons; the top ten hold over 10%. The sequences come from CD4+ or CD8+ T cells sorted from blood, collected in a trial of the OX40 agonist ivuxolimab. These receptors came from an adult with an advanced solid tumor such as melanoma, head and neck, liver or kidney cancer. CDR3s include the opening cysteine and the closing phenylalanine or tryptophan. A D gene is named only where the DNA matches it firmly. Clone size appears in some rows only: once, few, many, or a class for an expanded clone.

v_gene	abundance	j_gene	d_gene	CDR3aa	CDR3nt
TRBV30	-	TRBJ2-1	TRBD2	CAWSSTSGREEQFF	TGTGCCTGGAGTTCCACTAGCGGGAGAGAGGAGCAGTTCTTC
TRBV5-1	few	TRBJ1-2	TRBD1	CASSEGQGNGYTF	TGCGCCAGCAGCGAAGGACAGGGTAATGGCTACACCTTC
TRBV7-3	-	TRBJ2-1	TRBD2	CASSPSGSSYNEQFF	TGTGCCAGCAGTCCTAGCGGGAGCTCCTACAATGAGCAGTTCTTC
TRBV10-3	-	TRBJ2-7	TRBD2	CAISGQPTSGRHLAYEQYF	TGTGCCATCAGTGGACAGCCGACTAGCGGGAGGCACCTTGCCTACGAGCAGTACTTC
TRBV28	-	TRBJ2-5	-	CASSLVRLETQYF	TGTGCCAGCAGTTTGGTACGGCTGGAGACCCAGTACTTC
TRBV7-9	-	TRBJ2-7	-	CASSLVGEQYF	TGTGCCAGCAGCTTAGTGGGCGAGCAGTACTTC
TRBV27	-	TRBJ1-5	-	CASSLRGRNQPQHF	TGTGCCAGCTCCCTGCGGGGTAGGAATCAGCCCCAGCATTTT
TRBV10-1	-	TRBJ2-3	TRBD2	CASSEKGLGADTQYF	TGCGCCAGCAGTGAGAAGGGACTAGGGGCAGATACGCAGTATTTT
TRBV10-2	-	TRBJ2-3	-	CASSRSHRTDTQYF	TGCGCCAGCTCAAGGAGTCACCGAACAGATACGCAGTATTTT
TRBV30	-	TRBJ2-7	-	CAWSSSYEQYF	TGTGCCTGGAGTAGCTCCTACGAGCAGTACTTC
TRBV25-1	-	TRBJ1-3	TRBD1	CASSEIGTGGSGNTIYF	TGTGCCAGCAGTGAAATTGGGACAGGGGGCTCTGGAAACACCATATATTTT